This T cell receptor beta chain emerged from a study of CD8+ T cells in alopecia areata. Sample treatment: oral pan-JAK inhibitor, 5-10 mg twice daily. This clone showed up just once. The CDR3 spans 16 residues. Germline V gene data show CDR1 as ENHRY and CDR2 as SYGVKD. V gave up 0 bases and J gave up 0 bases; unmatched junction bases: 1. RNA was extracted and reverse transcribed into cDNA as the sequencing template. Sequencing was performed with immunoSEQ multiplex PCR; in TCRdb, only in-frame clones are kept and a portion is missing. The table shows 200,000 to 250,000 clones, with about 58% occurring only once.

The chain combines TRBV10-3 with TRBJ2-3; 9 bases line up with TRBD1. The specimen was CD4+ T cells sorted from blood, collected at week 4, from a patient treated with tofacitinib. The receptor's source is a human donor with alopecia areata. CDR3: CAISESGTGSTDTQYF. The CDR3 DNA sequence: TGTGCCATCAGTGAGTCGGGGACAGGGAGCACAGATACGCAGTATTTT.